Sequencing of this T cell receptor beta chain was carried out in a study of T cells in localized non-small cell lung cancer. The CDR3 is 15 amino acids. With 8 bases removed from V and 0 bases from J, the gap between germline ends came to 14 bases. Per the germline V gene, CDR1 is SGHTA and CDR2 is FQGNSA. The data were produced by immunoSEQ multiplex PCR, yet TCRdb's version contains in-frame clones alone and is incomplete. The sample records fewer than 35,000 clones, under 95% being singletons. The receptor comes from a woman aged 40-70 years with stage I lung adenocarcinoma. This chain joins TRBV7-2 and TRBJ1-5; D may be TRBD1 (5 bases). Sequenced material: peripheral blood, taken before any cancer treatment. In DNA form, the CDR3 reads TGTGCCAGCGGCCAGGGCGGGTATAGCAATCAGCCCCAGCATTTT. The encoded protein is CASGQGGYSNQPQHF.